One sample yielded the 14 T cell receptor beta chains listed below, sequenced in a study of a mutant IDH1 vaccine in newly diagnosed glioma. Some clones are missing from TCRdb's copy, which holds only in-frame ones; the method was immunoSEQ multiplex PCR. The sample records some 60,000 clones, 70% to 90% being singletons. Time point indicated: week 5, during vaccination. Every vaccine dose comprised 300 ug of mutant IDH1 20-mer peptide plus topical imiquimod. These receptors have no identified antigens. The source material was PBMCs, sampled from a glioma patient whose treatment included an IDH1 peptide vaccine. These receptors all stem from a woman between 40 and 55 years old with glioma.

The CDR3 here is CASSQDAAGGRETQYF. The CDR3 DNA sequence: TGCGCCAGCAGCCAAGATGCAGCGGGGGGGCGAGAGACCCAGTACTTC. This chain uses TRBV4-3 with TRBJ2-5; TRBD2 agrees at 10 bases. V was clipped by 0 bases and J by 4 bases; unmatched bases: 5. Germline CDR1 is LGHNA and CDR2 is YSLEER. The length of the CDR3 is 16 residues.

The chain joins TRBV7-8 to TRBJ1-5; the D gene is possibly TRBD1 (6 bases). With 4 bases removed from V and 4 bases from J, the gap between germline ends came to 11 bases. Germline assignment: CDR1 SGHVS and CDR2 FQNEAQ. The CDR3 extends over 14 amino acids. The CDR3, as DNA: TGTGCCAGCAGCTCCCAACAGGGTAATCAGCCCCAGCATTTT. As protein: CASSSQQGNQPQHF.

The V gene is TRBV28, the J gene TRBJ1-3; D uncertain. CDR1 is MDHEN, CDR2 SYDVKM, per germline. The CDR3 extends over 15 amino acids. Trimming left V 7 bases short and J 2 bases short, with 15 bases between. DNA of the CDR3: TGTGCCAGCACCGCCCCGTGGGATCCTGGAAACACCATATATTTT. Its protein product is CASTAPWDPGNTIYF.

The gene calls are TRBV9 and TRBJ2-3, with 8 bases aligning to TRBD2. J was trimmed by 6 bases and V by 0 bases; bases with no gene match: 9. Germline-derived CDR1 and CDR2 are SGDLS and YYNGEE. This CDR3 region has 16 residues. Here the CDR3 reads CASSVASGRGMDTQYF. CDR3 bases: TGTGCCAGCAGCGTAGCAAGCGGGAGAGGGATGGATACGCAGTATTTT.

The sample holds one count of this clone. The chain has TRBV19 and TRBJ1-2, with 8 bases fitting TRBD1. The V segment lost 6 bases and the J segment 2 bases; nucleotides outside the gene matches: 2. The CDR3 length is 13 residues. The germline CDR1 and CDR2 sequences are LNHDA and SQIVND (reference sequence). For the CDR3, the DNA is TGTGCCAGTAGCAGGACAGGGAACTATGGCTACACCTTC. Translated, it gives CASSRTGNYGYTF.

The chain recombines TRBV23-1 with TRBJ2-2, with D maybe TRBD1 (6 bases). TRBV23-1 is an open reading frame, and its role is uncertain. The CDR3 runs 18 residues. Trimming pared 0 bases from V and 2 bases from J, leaving 16 bases between. The CDR3 sequence is CASSQSNRVGINTGELFF. The DNA for the CDR3 is TGCGCCAGCAGTCAATCGAACAGGGTAGGGATAAACACCGGGGAGCTGTTTTTT.

The chain's CDR3 is CASSVGMGARNEKLFF. In DNA form, the CDR3 reads TGTGCCAGCAGCGTAGGAATGGGGGCGAGGAATGAAAAACTGTTTTTT. The gene calls are TRBV9 and TRBJ1-4, with D tentatively TRBD1 (6 bases). CDR3 size: 16 residues. V gave up 0 bases and J gave up 5 bases, with 14 bases separating them. Germline V gives CDR1 SGDLS, CDR2 YYNGEE.

The chain links TRBV4-3 to TRBJ2-1; D ambiguous. Trimming left V 2 bases short and J 2 bases short, with 13 bases between. The CDR3 totals 16 residues. CDR1 is LGHNA, CDR2 YSLEER, per germline. The CDR3 nucleotides are TGCGCCAGCAGCCAACTCCTAAGCGTAGCCTACAATGAGCAGTTCTTC. Protein sequence: CASSQLLSVAYNEQFF.

V gene TRBV19 combines with J gene TRBJ2-6; 11 bases fit TRBD1. Germline V gene lookup returns CDR1 LNHDA and CDR2 SQIVND (reference sequence). The CDR3 loop spans 18 amino acids. J lost 1 base, V lost 7 bases, and 9 bases had no gene match. CDR3 bases: TGTGCCAGTACCGCCGGGACAGGGGGGGAATCTGGGGCCAACGTCCTGACTTTC. Protein sequence: CASTAGTGGESGANVLTF.

The chain uses TRBV5-8 and TRBJ2-1; no reliable D call. Germline V gene data show CDR1 as SGHTS and CDR2 as YDEGEE. The CDR3 length is 15 residues. V was shortened by 3 bases and J by 0 bases, with 10 bases between the two germline ends. This chain's CDR3 is CASSWAISSYNEQFF. The CDR3 region has the DNA TGTGCCAGCAGCTGGGCCATAAGCTCCTACAATGAGCAGTTCTTC.

The J gene is TRBJ2-7, the V gene TRBV6-5; D is possibly TRBD1 (5 bases). The CDR3 is 14 residues long. The V end lost 6 bases, the J end lost 2 bases, and 14 bases lay between the germline ends. In germline, CDR1 is MNHEY, CDR2 SVGAGI. The CDR3 bases are TGTGCCAGCAGCTACAGCTGGGGCCCCTACGAGCAGTACTTC. Protein product: CASSYSWGPYEQYF.

This chain uses TRBV18 with TRBJ2-7; weak D call: TRBD2 (5 bases). V was clipped by 0 bases and J by 2 bases, with 5 bases between them. This CDR3 is 13 amino acids long. CDR1 KGHSH and CDR2 LQKENI come from the germline V gene. This CDR3 is CASSPPGTYEQYF. The CDR3 DNA reads as TGTGCCAGCTCACCACCCGGGACCTACGAGCAGTACTTC.

The chain uses TRBV29-1 and TRBJ1-2; TRBD1 aligns across 10 bases. The CDR3 extends over 14 amino acids. The V and J ends lost 6 bases and 6 bases, in that order; junction bases with no gene match: 10. CDR1 is SQVTM, CDR2 ANQGSEA, per germline. CDR3 loop: CSVSRDRGSNGYTF. CDR3 DNA sequence: TGCAGCGTCAGCCGGGACAGGGGTAGTAATGGCTACACCTTC.

J is TRBJ1-2 and V is TRBV25-1, with 9 bases fitting TRBD1. Germline-derived CDR1 and CDR2 are MGHDK and SYGVNS. V dropped 1 base and J dropped 5; count of bases not matched to a gene: 8. The CDR3 loop spans 16 amino acids. CDR3 nucleotides: TGTGCCAGCAGTGAATTCCCCGGGACAGGGTATTATGGCTACACCTTC. Encoded protein: CASSEFPGTGYYGYTF.